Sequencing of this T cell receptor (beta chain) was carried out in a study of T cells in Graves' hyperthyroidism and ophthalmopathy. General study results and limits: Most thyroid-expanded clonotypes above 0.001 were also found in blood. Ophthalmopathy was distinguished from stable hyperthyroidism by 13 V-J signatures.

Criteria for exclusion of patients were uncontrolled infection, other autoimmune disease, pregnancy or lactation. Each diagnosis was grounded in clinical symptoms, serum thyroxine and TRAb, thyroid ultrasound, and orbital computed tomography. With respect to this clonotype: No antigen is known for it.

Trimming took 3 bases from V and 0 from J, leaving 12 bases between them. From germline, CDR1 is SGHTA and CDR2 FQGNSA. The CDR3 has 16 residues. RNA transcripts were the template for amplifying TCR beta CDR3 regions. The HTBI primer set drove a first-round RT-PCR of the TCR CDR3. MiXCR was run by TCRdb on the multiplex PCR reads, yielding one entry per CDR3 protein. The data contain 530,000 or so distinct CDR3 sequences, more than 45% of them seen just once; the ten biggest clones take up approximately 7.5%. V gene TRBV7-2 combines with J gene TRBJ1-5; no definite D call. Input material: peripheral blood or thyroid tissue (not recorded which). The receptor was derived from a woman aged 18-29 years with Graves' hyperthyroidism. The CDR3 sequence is CASSFLAGNSNQPQHF. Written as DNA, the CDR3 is TGTGCCAGCAGCTTTCTAGCGGGCAATAGCAATCAGCCCCAGCATTTT.